A single sample is the source of the 22 T cell receptor beta chains below, sequenced in a study of T-cell reconstitution after alpha-beta-depleted transplantation in children. During its preparation, the TCRbeta library received unique molecular identifiers. One entry per CDR3 protein results from TCRdb running MiXCR on the PCR reads. The sample lists some 400,000 distinct CDR3 sequences, roughly 22% occurring once. The specimen was PBMCs from the stem cell graft donor, collected from the stem cell graft. Every receptor here comes from a human donor who donated a stem cell graft to a child with acute myeloid leukemia.

The chain is built from TRBV20-1 and TRBJ1-5, with a possible D match to TRBD1 (6 bases). The length of the CDR3 is 13 residues. Germline V gene data show CDR1 as DFQATT and CDR2 as SNEGSKA (reference sequence). The V end lost 6 bases, the J end lost 6 bases, and 15 bases lay between the germline ends. Here the CDR3 reads CSASGTSGQPQHF. DNA of the CDR3: TGCAGTGCGTCCGGGACATCGGGTCAGCCCCAGCATTTT.

The J gene is TRBJ2-1, the V gene TRBV4-3, with 7 bases that match TRBD2. Germline V gene data show CDR1 as LGHNA and CDR2 as YSLEER. The CDR3 spans 13 residues. V shed 3 bases and J 9 bases; nucleotides not matched to a gene: 5. CDR3 sequence (DNA): TGCGCCAGCAGCCATTCCCTAGCGGTTGAGCAGTTCTTC. Residues: CASSHSLAVEQFF.

The V gene is TRBV6-1, the J gene TRBJ2-7; D may be TRBD1 or TRBD2 (5 bases each). V was cut by 7 bases and J by 5 bases, with 18 bases left in between. The CDR3 consists of 14 residues. Germline CDR1 and CDR2: MNHNS and SASEGT. CDR3 sequence: CASKRGVGGNEQYF. CDR3 bases: TGTGCCAGCAAAAGGGGAGTAGGAGGCAACGAGCAGTACTTC.

The chain is built from TRBV12-3 or TRBV12-4 and TRBJ2-1; D is perhaps TRBD1 (6 bases). CDR3 length: 18 residues. The ends were cut back, 5 bases at V and 0 bases at J, with 20 bases in the middle. The CDR3 DNA sequence: TGTGCCAGCAGTCCAGGGGTCGTTGGCTCGAGCTCCTACAATGAGCAGTTCTTC. Translated, it gives CASSPGVVGSSSYNEQFF.

This clonotype showed up just a few times. The chain carries TRBV12-3 or TRBV12-4 and TRBJ1-1, with D possibly matching TRBD1 (5 bases). The CDR3 extends over 13 amino acids. With 3 bases removed from V and 7 bases from J, the gap between germline ends came to 12 bases. CDR3 DNA: TGTGCCAGCAGTTTTAGGGGTGTGAATGAAGCTTTCTTT. Amino acid sequence: CASSFRGVNEAFF.

The genes are TRBV4-2 and TRBJ2-1; tentatively, D is TRBD2 (6 bases). CDR1 LGHNA and CDR2 YNFKEQ come from the germline V gene. The V end lost 2 bases, the J end lost 4 bases, and 18 bases lay between the germline ends. The CDR3 is made up of 17 amino acids. In DNA, the CDR3 is TGTGCCAGCAGCCAACCGACGACTAGTCGATCTTACAATGAGCAGTTCTTC. Translated, it gives CASSQPTTSRSYNEQFF.

This clonotype was observed a handful of times. The chain employs TRBV12-3 or TRBV12-4 and TRBJ2-3; no firm D call. The CDR3 totals 13 residues. Trimming took off 7 bases at V and 0 bases at J, with 8 bases between the two ends. CDR3 in amino acids: CASIGRSTDTQYF. CDR3 sequence (DNA): TGTGCCAGCATTGGGCGGAGCACAGATACGCAGTATTTT.

This clonotype was found a few times. The V and J genes are TRBV6-1 and TRBJ2-7; 15 nucleotides agree with TRBD2. The CDR3 extends over 19 amino acids. V dropped 2 bases and J dropped 5; count of bases not matched to a gene: 13. Looked up from germline, CDR1 is MNHNS and CDR2 is SASEGT. CDR3 DNA sequence: TGTGCCAGCAGTGAACGAGCCCAGCGGACTAGCGGGAGGGCCGACGAGCAGTACTTC. Translating gives CASSERAQRTSGRADEQYF.

The chain links TRBV25-1 to TRBJ2-7; TRBD2 matches at 10 bases. CDR3 length: 15 residues. Trimming took 3 bases from V and 1 from J; bases not matched to a gene: 3. From germline, CDR1 is MGHDK and CDR2 SYGVNS. CDR3 residues: CASSDLSGGSYEQYF. CDR3 sequence (DNA): TGTGCCAGCAGTGATCTTAGCGGGGGGTCCTACGAGCAGTACTTC.

J is TRBJ2-1 and V is TRBV7-8, with TRBD1 identical over 8 bases. There are 14 residues in the CDR3. CDR1 is SGHVS and CDR2 is FQNEAQ in the germline V gene. Losses at the gene ends were 1 base for V and 8 bases for J; bases not matched to a gene: 4. The CDR3 protein is CASSLGPGGYEQFF. The CDR3 DNA is TGTGCCAGCAGCTTAGGTCCAGGGGGCTATGAGCAGTTCTTC.

In its sample, this clonotype was seen a few times. The chain recombines TRBV20-1 with TRBJ2-7; D remains ambiguous. Germline V gene lookup returns CDR1 DFQATT and CDR2 SNEGSKA (reference sequence). Trimming shortened V by 0 bases and J by 2 bases, and 14 bases separated the two germline ends. The CDR3 spans 15 residues. The CDR3 sequence is CSARDRKGMAYEQYF. In DNA, the CDR3 is TGCAGTGCTAGAGATCGAAAGGGAATGGCCTACGAGCAGTACTTC.

The chain couples TRBV20-1 to TRBJ1-4; D possibly corresponds to TRBD1 (5 bases). V was cut by 2 bases and J by 4 bases, with 14 bases left in between. Germline V lookup: CDR1 DFQATT, CDR2 SNEGSKA (reference sequence). The CDR3 loop spans 15 amino acids. The CDR3 DNA follows: TGCAGTGCTAGATCCCCGACAGCCCTTAATGAAAAACTGTTTTTT. This gives the protein CSARSPTALNEKLFF.

This clonotype came up a few times. Without the conserved terminal phenylalanine or tryptophan, this CDR3 likely stems from a read error. V and J are TRBV29-1 and TRBJ1-1, with no clear D. The CDR3 contains 13 residues. V was shortened by 1 base and J by 0 bases, with 6 bases between the two germline ends. Per germline, CDR1 SQVTM and CDR2 ANQGSEA. The CDR3 coding sequence is TGCAGCGTTGAAGTGCTAATGAACACTGAAGCTTTCTCT. It is translated as CSVEVLMNTEAFS.

This clonotype was counted a few times. This sequence joins TRBV28 and TRBJ1-2; D possibly corresponds to TRBD1 (6 bases). CDR3 length: 14 residues. CDR1 and CDR2 (germline): MDHEN, SYDVKM. Trimming pared 7 bases from V and 4 bases from J, leaving 16 bases between. Here the CDR3 DNA reads TGTGCCAGCATCGAGGGGGGTAGGGTCTATGGCTACACCTTC. Amino acids: CASIEGGRVYGYTF.

The chain employs TRBV24-1 and TRBJ2-2, with D unresolved. V was trimmed by 4 bases and J by 1 base, leaving 6 bases between them. The V gene's germline CDR1 is KGHDR and CDR2 SFDVKD. The CDR3 is made up of 14 amino acids. As DNA, the CDR3 is TGTGCCACCAGTGACCGACAGAACACCGGGGAGCTGTTTTTT. This gives the protein CATSDRQNTGELFF.

The J gene is TRBJ2-3, the V gene TRBV20-1; 7 positions match TRBD2. Germline V CDR1 and CDR2: DFQATT, SNEGSKA (reference sequence). The CDR3 sequence is 15 residues long. After removal of 1 base from V and 5 bases from J, the junction contained 9 bases not matched to a gene. CDR3 nucleotide sequence: TGCAGTGCTAGAGTTCGGGGGAGGGCCGTAGATACGCAGTATTTT. This codes for CSARVRGRAVDTQYF.

Remarks on this clonotype: Being one base from a much bigger clone, this may be a read error. This chain links TRBV29-1 with TRBJ1-2; no firm D call. V was shortened by 7 bases and J by 8 bases, with 23 bases between the two germline ends. This CDR3 has 14 residues. Germline V gene sequence: CDR1 SQVTM, CDR2 ANQGSEA. The CDR3 DNA reads as TGCAGCGCTGCGAGGCCAGCAAGGGAGGGAGGCTACACCTTC. Residues: CSAARPAREGGYTF.

This clonotype was counted a few times. This chain uses TRBV5-1 with TRBJ2-3; D is possibly TRBD1 (7 bases). CDR3 size: 15 residues. V gave up 0 bases and J gave up 5 bases, with 13 bases separating them. Germline V lookup: CDR1 SGHRS, CDR2 YFSETQ. The CDR3 reads CASSLEAGGGDTQYF. CDR3 nucleotide sequence: TGCGCCAGCAGCTTGGAGGCAGGGGGAGGAGATACGCAGTATTTT.

This clonotype was observed a few times. The chain carries TRBV15 and TRBJ1-6; 7 positions agree with TRBD1. Germline V gene lookup returns CDR1 LNHNV and CDR2 YYDKDF (reference sequence). V lost 0 bases to trimming and J lost 7 bases; unmatched junction nucleotides: 6. This CDR3 region has 16 residues. CDR3 bases: TGTGCCACCAGCAGAGACAGGGGGTCGGGCAATTCACCCCTCCACTTT. Its translation: CATSRDRGSGNSPLHF.

As to this clonotype: This is likely a read error, given that the CDR3 carries no conserved phenylalanine or tryptophan at its end. The V and J genes are TRBV2 and TRBJ1-2, with 9 bases that match TRBD1. Germline CDR1 reads SNHLY; CDR2 reads FYNNEI. This CDR3 is built from 14 residues. Germline trimming cut 6 bases from V and 4 bases from J; bases unmatched to any gene: 6. The CDR3 loop is CASRHRGLFYGYTY. CDR3 nucleotides: TGTGCCAGCAGACACAGGGGGCTATTCTATGGCTACACCTAC.

The chain has TRBV20-1 and TRBJ2-7; 11 positions agree with TRBD1. The CDR3 length is 12 residues. Germline V lookup: CDR1 DFQATT, CDR2 SNEGSKA (reference sequence). Trimming removed 3 bases from V and 5 bases from J; junction bases left unmatched: 0. CDR3 sequence reads: CSARDRGHEQYF. As DNA, the CDR3 is TGCAGTGCTAGGGACAGGGGGCACGAGCAGTACTTC.

This clonotype came up many times. The V and J genes are TRBV29-1 and TRBJ2-7, with D unresolved. In germline, CDR1 is SQVTM, CDR2 ANQGSEA. The CDR3 runs 11 residues. Trimming removed 5 bases from V and 4 bases from J, with 9 bases in between. CDR3 loop: CSVFDSYEQYF. CDR3 bases: TGCAGCGTTTTCGACTCGTACGAGCAGTACTTC.